This T cell receptor beta chain was captured in a study of T cells after yellow fever vaccination. TCRdb reprocessed the 5' RACE reads via MiXCR and lists one record per CDR3 protein. The sample lists approximately 250,000 distinct CDR3 sequences, around 5.3% occurring once. The clonotype comes from a man aged 18-30 years who received the YFV17D yellow fever vaccine. This specimen was CD4+ T cells sorted from PBMCs, taken on the day of the yellow fever booster vaccination.

DNA of the CDR3: TGTGCCAGCAGTGGGGCCGGTAGCTCCTACGAGCAGTACTTC. Encoded protein: CASSGAGSSYEQYF. The chain couples TRBV25-1 to TRBJ2-7; D uncertain. Per the germline V gene, CDR1 is MGHDK and CDR2 is SYGVNS. The CDR3 sequence is 14 residues long. V was clipped by 4 bases and J by 0 bases, with 10 bases between them.